Detailed here is one T cell receptor beta chain. Its antigen is not identified. This entry comes from a study of OX40 agonist ivuxolimab in advanced cancers. Overall study context: Males comprised 70% to 90% of the group, whose mean age was approximately 62 years (range 23 to 79).

The method was immunoSEQ multiplex PCR; TCRdb's version includes in-frame clones alone and lacks a portion of them. The top ten clones hold approximately 16% of a sample with roughly 42,000 clones, around 92% of them seen once. Study observations and caveats: In CD8+ T cells, expanded clones were on average more numerous than in CD4+. Some of the lowest clonal expansion was seen in partial responders at 0.1-3.0 mg/kg.

Source: CD4+ or CD8+ T cells sorted from blood, taken in a trial of the OX40 agonist ivuxolimab. The source is an adult with an advanced solid tumor such as melanoma, head and neck, liver or kidney cancer.

As DNA, the CDR3 is TGCAGTGCTAGGACCTACGAGCAGTACTTC. Its protein product is CSARTYEQYF. V is TRBV20-1 and J is TRBJ2-7; D call uncertain. Germline CDR1 reads DFQATT; CDR2 reads SNEGSKA (reference sequence). V lost 3 bases to trimming and J lost 2 bases, with 2 bases between them. The CDR3 length is 10 residues.